What follows describes a single T cell receptor (beta chain). No antigen is known for it. Germline CDR1 and CDR2: SGHDT and YYEEEE. The CDR3 sequence is 13 residues long. Trimming stripped 1 base from V and 3 bases from J, with 7 bases between. The data were obtained in a study of OX40 agonist ivuxolimab in advanced cancers. Study-level information: An agonistic human IgG2 monoclonal antibody against OX40 (CD134) was given. Patients received ivuxolimab, an intravenous treatment, every 2 weeks at 0.01 to 10 mg/kg. General study results and limits: Clonal expansion by week 6 occurred in CD4+ and CD8+ blood T cells (at 0.1 to 3.0 mg/kg).

Clones were sequenced by immunoSEQ multiplex PCR, and TCRdb holds only the in-frame ones, with some missing. The sample comprises some 80,000 clones, about 80% of which are singletons, and 0.35% to 0.5% rests with the top ten. The study sampled blood at baseline, cycle 4 day 1, and cycle 7 day 1. This specimen was CD4+ or CD8+ T cells sorted from blood, taken in a trial of the OX40 agonist ivuxolimab. J is TRBJ1-1 and V is TRBV5-6; D remains ambiguous. The TCR originated in an adult with an advanced solid tumor such as melanoma, head and neck, liver or kidney cancer. CDR3 DNA sequence: TGTGCCAGCAGCTTGTACGTGCACACTGAAGCTTTCTTT. Amino acids: CASSLYVHTEAFF.